Below are 20 T cell receptor beta chains sequenced from a single sample in a study of cytomegalovirus exposure and HLA in healthy donors. PCR amplification relied on 60 Vbeta primers (plus 13 Jbeta primers). The data were produced by immunoSEQ multiplex PCR, yet TCRdb's version contains in-frame clones alone and is incomplete. The data show around 150,000 clones, with roughly three fifths seen just once and 6% to 8% held by the top ten. The sample consisted of PBMCs. Receptors were obtained from a woman aged 55-70 years in good health and CMV-seronegative.

This clone was counted only a few times. The J gene is TRBJ1-4, the V gene TRBV7-8; TRBD1 aligns across 7 bases. CDR1 and CDR2 from the germline V gene are SGHVS and FQNEAQ. The CDR3 contains 15 residues. Losses at the gene ends were 5 bases for V and 5 bases for J; bases not matched to a gene: 8. The CDR3 loop is CASSATGAVNEKLFF. CDR3 nucleotide sequence: TGTGCCAGCAGCGCTACAGGGGCCGTGAATGAAAAACTGTTTTTT. The entire variable domain, with the rest obtained from reference TRBV7-8 and TRBJ1-4, is as follows: GAGVSQSPRYKVAKRGQDVALRCDPISGHVSLFWYQQALGQGPEFLTYFQNEAQLDKSGLPSDRFFAERPEGSVSTLKIQRTQQEDSAVYLCASSATGAVNEKLFFGSGTQLSVL.

This clone was observed a handful of times. CDR3 sequence: CASSLAGQGNTIYF. The CDR3 DNA follows: TGTGCCAGCAGCTTGGCAGGGCAAGGAAACACCATATATTTT. This rearrangement joins TRBV7-8 to TRBJ1-3; D is possibly TRBD1 (5 bases). The ends were cut back, 3 bases at V and 4 bases at J, with 10 bases in the middle. Germline V lookup: CDR1 SGHVS, CDR2 FQNEAQ. The CDR3 spans 14 residues.

This clone has only one observation. This chain uses TRBV15 with TRBJ1-5; no clear D gene. Trimming removed 9 bases at V and 7 bases at J, with 13 bases between. Germline CDR1 LNHNV, CDR2 YYDKDF (reference sequence). This CDR3 has 12 residues. The CDR3 here is CATSFSGQPQHF. Written as DNA, the CDR3 is TGTGCCACGTCGTTTAGCGGGCAGCCCCAGCATTTT.

This chain uses TRBV7-3 with TRBJ2-3, with D possibly being TRBD1 (6 bases). CDR1 SGHTA and CDR2 FQGTGA come from the germline V gene. V was cut by 5 bases and J by 4 bases, with 13 bases left in between. The CDR3 runs to 14 residues. CDR3 DNA sequence: TGTGCCAGCAGCATTCAAACAGGGTCAGATACGCAGTATTTT. Translating it yields CASSIQTGSDTQYF.

The chain employs TRBV6-6 and TRBJ2-2, with 7 nucleotides matching TRBD1. This CDR3 region has 15 residues. The trim removed 4 bases at V and 7 bases at J, leaving 9 bases unmatched. Looked up from germline, CDR1 is MNHNY and CDR2 is SVGAGI (reference sequence). The CDR3 sequence: CASSSRGGAVGELFF. The CDR3 coding sequence is TGTGCCAGCAGTTCTAGAGGGGGCGCGGTCGGGGAGCTGTTTTTT.

The genes are TRBV6-7 and TRBJ2-5; the D gene is possibly TRBD2 (5 bases). TRBV6-7 is noted as an ORF with a role that remains uncertain. This CDR3 has 15 amino acids. V lost 4 bases, J lost 1 base, and 13 bases lay in between. In DNA, the CDR3 is TGTGCCAGCAGTTTGACCGGCGGGTCCCAAGAGACCCAGTACTTC. Translation: CASSLTGGSQETQYF.

Only one count was recorded for this clone. J is TRBJ2-7 and V is TRBV11-2; 7 nucleotides agree with TRBD1. Losses at the gene ends were 5 bases for V and 5 bases for J; bases not matched to a gene: 12. CDR1 SGHAT and CDR2 FQNNGV come from the germline V gene. The CDR3 extends over 15 amino acids. CDR3 coding DNA: TGTGCCAGCAGCAGCACCAGGCACAGGGGCCACGAGCAGTACTTC. Translation: CASSSTRHRGHEQYF. The full variable domain, completed using reference TRBV11-2 and TRBJ2-7, is EAGVAQSPRYKIIEKRQSVAFWCNPISGHATLYWYQQILGQGPKLLIQFQNNGVVDDSQLPKDRFSAERLKGVDSTLKIQPAKLEDSAVYLCASSSTRHRGHEQYFGPGTRLTVT.

This clone was counted between two and nine times. V is TRBV4-3 and J is TRBJ2-1; a possible D gene is TRBD1 (6 bases). Trimming left V 1 base short and J 0 bases short, with 10 bases between. Per the germline V gene, CDR1 is LGHNA and CDR2 is YSLEER. CDR3 length: 16 amino acids. The DNA for the CDR3 is TGCGCCAGCAGCCAAGGGACAGCGAGCTCCTACAATGAGCAGTTCTTC. Translation gives CASSQGTASSYNEQFF.

V and J are TRBV6-1 and TRBJ2-7; the D gene is possibly TRBD1 (6 bases). Germline CDR1 and CDR2: MNHNS and SASEGT. V gave up 6 bases and J gave up 2 bases, with 14 bases separating them. The CDR3 has 14 residues. The CDR3 here is CASREQGPTYEQYF. The CDR3 DNA follows: TGTGCCAGCAGGGAACAGGGCCCCACCTACGAGCAGTACTTC.

The chain combines TRBV19 with TRBJ2-7; 8 nucleotides line up with TRBD1. CDR3 length: 16 amino acids. Trimming removed 3 bases from V and 0 bases from J; junction bases left unmatched: 7. The germline gives CDR1 LNHDA, CDR2 SQIVND (reference sequence). The CDR3 DNA reads as TGTGCCAGTAGTATTAGTACAGGGGGGAGCTCCTACGAGCAGTACTTC. It translates to CASSISTGGSSYEQYF.

This rearrangement joins TRBV11-1 to TRBJ2-7; 9 bases fit TRBD2. With 5 bases clipped from V and 5 bases from J, the junction kept 10 bases outside the gene matches. The length of the CDR3 is 15 residues. The germline gives CDR1 SGHAT, CDR2 FQDESV (reference sequence). This CDR3 is CASSQAGGGYHEQYF. The CDR3 DNA is TGTGCCAGCAGCCAGGCGGGAGGGGGCTACCACGAGCAGTACTTC. Based on the CDR3 plus reference TRBV11-1 and TRBJ2-7, the full variable domain is EAEVAQSPRYKITEKSQAVAFWCDPISGHATLYWYRQILGQGPELLVQFQDESVVDDSQLPKDRFSAERLKGVDSTLKIQPAELGDSAMYLCASSQAGGGYHEQYFGPGTRLTVT.

The V gene is TRBV19, the J gene TRBJ2-7; 8 bases align to TRBD2. Germline V CDR1 and CDR2: LNHDA, SQIVND (reference sequence). CDR3 length: 18 amino acids. V lost 7 bases, J lost 0 bases, and 17 bases stayed unmatched. The CDR3: CASTPRAGGPPFSYEQYF. CDR3 nucleotides: TGTGCCAGTACCCCTCGGGCGGGGGGTCCCCCGTTCTCCTACGAGCAGTACTTC.

This chain connects TRBV9 to TRBJ2-7, with a possible D match to TRBD2 (6 bases). Germline V lookup: CDR1 SGDLS, CDR2 YYNGEE. The CDR3 spans 15 residues. V was cut by 0 bases and J by 2 bases, with 12 bases left in between. This CDR3 reads CASSVGSGAPYEQYF. The CDR3 DNA sequence: TGTGCCAGCAGCGTAGGTAGCGGAGCGCCCTACGAGCAGTACTTC.

The table lists this clone with a few counts. J is TRBJ2-3 and V is TRBV6-5; no firm D call. V lost 2 bases, J lost 5 bases, and 2 bases lay in between. The CDR3 is 11 residues long. CDR1 MNHEY and CDR2 SVGAGI come from the germline V gene. The CDR3 DNA sequence: TGTGCCAGCAGTTACCTAGATACGCAGTATTTT. Protein sequence: CASSYLDTQYF.

The CDR3 is CSARQGQMSEQYF. The DNA of the CDR3 is TGCAGCGCTAGACAGGGTCAAATGTCCGAGCAGTACTTC. The chain combines TRBV29-1 with TRBJ2-7, with 7 bases matching TRBD1. The junction had 12 bases not matched to a gene; V was cut back by 7 bases and J by 6 bases. CDR1 SQVTM and CDR2 ANQGSEA come from the germline V gene. The length of the CDR3 is 13 residues.

The chain has TRBV28 and TRBJ1-1, with D hard to call. The CDR3 loop spans 14 amino acids. Deletions cut 2 bases from V and 0 bases from J, with 7 bases between. CDR1 is MDHEN and CDR2 is SYDVKM in the germline V gene. The CDR3 sequence: CASSLLVLNTEAFF. The CDR3 bases are TGTGCCAGCAGTTTACTAGTCTTGAACACTGAAGCTTTCTTT.

This clone was recorded once. The rearrangement links TRBV6-5 to TRBJ1-3, with TRBD1 matching over 9 bases. The CDR3 has 15 amino acids. V shed 0 bases, J shed 4 bases, and the junction held 1 base outside the gene matches. Germline V gene lookup returns CDR1 MNHEY and CDR2 SVGAGI. The CDR3 nucleotides are TGTGCCAGCAGTTACTCGGGGACAGGGGGAAACACCATATATTTT. Its protein is CASSYSGTGGNTIYF.

The chain recombines TRBV7-2 with TRBJ1-2; 11 bases fit TRBD1. The CDR3 is 15 amino acids. In germline, CDR1 is SGHTA, CDR2 FQGNSA. J lost 6 bases, V lost 4 bases, and 7 bases had no gene match. CDR3 sequence reads: CASSSPGTGGHGYTF. CDR3 sequence (DNA): TGTGCCAGCAGCTCCCCAGGGACAGGGGGACATGGCTACACCTTC.

This clone has just one count. At one boundary the junction diverges from the germline segment, which might be a read error. Different DNA sequences within this sample yield the same CDR3. The gene calls are TRBV9 and TRBJ2-2; a weak D match, TRBD1 (5 bases). This CDR3 comprises 14 residues. Germline CDR1 SGDLS, CDR2 YYNGEE. The CDR3 spells CASSVGHVHGELFF. The CDR3 DNA sequence: TGCGCCAGCAGCGTAGGACATGTTCACGGGGAGCTGTTTTTT.

This clone was seen only once. The chain links TRBV2 to TRBJ2-7; 7 bases are a match to TRBD1. This CDR3 comprises 16 residues. Unmatched junction bases numbered 17, after V lost 4 bases and J lost 8 bases. CDR1 is SNHLY and CDR2 is FYNNEI in the germline V gene. This CDR3 reads CASSGQAGQEFLKQYF. The CDR3 DNA is TGTGCCAGCAGTGGACAGGCCGGACAGGAGTTTCTAAAGCAGTACTTC.